This T cell receptor beta chain appears in the sequencing data of a study of shared clonotypes between healthy human individuals. Study results and caveats: It was the non-shared clonotypes that had lower generation probabilities than clonotypes shared by all four donors. Naive subsets usually exceeded memory subsets in estimated richness.

Deep was the level at which the assay was run. Some clones are missing from TCRdb's copy, which holds only in-frame ones; the method was immunoSEQ multiplex PCR. The data show roughly 2,000,000 clones, approximately 94% seen once. Naive CD8 cells were CD45RO-negative, positively selected for CCR7, excluding terminally differentiated effector memory CD45RA+ cells. The study drew its donors from healthy HIV-negative adults without recent acute infections or vaccinations. This clone appeared once. Its specificity is not known. Additional DNA sequences in this sample encode the identical CDR3. The CDR3 sequence is 13 residues long. Germline CDR1 SGHRS, CDR2 YFSETQ. V was clipped by 4 bases and J by 1 base, with 9 bases between them.

The sequence was obtained from a man younger than 35 in good health. Sequencing input: naive CD8+ T cells sorted from blood. This chain connects TRBV5-1 to TRBJ2-7; no reliable D call. For the CDR3, the DNA is TGCGCCAGCAGCCTCACGGAATCCTACGAGCAGTACTTC. Amino acids: CASSLTESYEQYF.